This T cell receptor beta chain was observed in a study of blood T cell repertoires in COVID-19. This CDR3 has 19 amino acids. V lost 2 bases and J lost 0, with 21 bases in between. Germline V CDR1 and CDR2: SGHRS, YFSETQ. Source study methods: Using reference gene primer amplification, nucleated cell counts were estimated. Repertoires were generated with immunoSEQ multiplex PCR, while TCRdb's copy carries only in-frame clones and drops some. The V and J calls and the clone size are those of that table, but D and trimming were determined from the DNA. Of approximately 210,000 clones listed, about 90% were seen once; the top ten hold 0.78%.

This clonotype was obtained from a woman aged 70-85 years with acute or convalescent COVID-19. The chain uses TRBV5-1 and TRBJ2-1; TRBD2 might be the D (6 bases). Source material: peripheral blood. As DNA, the CDR3 is TGCGCCAGCAGCTTTCCGAGGGGAGGCGAGATAAGCTCCTACAATGAGCAGTTCTTC. Protein sequence: CASSFPRGGEISSYNEQFF.